This T cell receptor (beta chain) was captured in a study of early T cells in non-severe SARS-CoV-2 infection. Looking at the study overall: Sequencing was performed on bulk RNA from unsorted whole blood, leaving chains unpaired. Study-wide results and limits: Sequences matched to VDJdb favored anti-spike CD8 responses, while private and CD4 specificities were missed.

cDNA molecules, individually, were tagged with unique molecular identifiers. A single record per CDR3 protein comes from TCRdb applying MiXCR to the 5' RACE reads. The sample carries more than 90,000 distinct CDR3 sequences, over 10% recorded once. This clonotype was detected many times. As yet, its antigen is unknown. Trimming pared 6 bases from V and 1 base from J, leaving 16 bases between. The CDR3 sequence is 14 residues long. Germline CDR1 is DFQATT and CDR2 is SNEGSKA (reference sequence). This sequence originates from an adult who was a healthcare worker with PCR-confirmed SARS-CoV-2 infection or an uninfected control (not recorded which). Specimen: whole blood. J is TRBJ2-7 and V is TRBV20-1; tentative D call: TRBD1 (6 bases). DNA for the CDR3: TGCAGTGCCCCCCCCGGGACACCTTCCTACGAGCAGTACTTC. Translating it yields CSAPPGTPSYEQYF.